This TCR beta chain stems from a study of T cell responses to AZD1222 COVID-19 vaccine. Per the germline V gene, CDR1 is WSHSY and CDR2 is SAAADI. The CDR3 runs 15 residues. The V end lost 10 bases, the J end lost 1 base, and 17 bases lay between the germline ends. General study points: Clonal diversity was possibly underestimated, and white British individuals and females predominated among donors. Increases in Spike-specific TCR breadth and depth were seen after two AZD1222 doses.

Sequencing was performed with immunoSEQ multiplex PCR; in TCRdb, only in-frame clones are kept and a portion is missing. The sample yields approximately 200,000 clones, under 95% seen once. Investigators merged groups given second doses at roughly 4 or roughly 12 weeks. Note on this clone: The antigen is undetermined.

The sequence came from an adult who received the AZD1222 COVID-19 vaccine. The input for sequencing was peripheral blood, taken 28 days after the second AZD1222 dose. This chain uses TRBV10-2 with TRBJ1-5; D is possibly TRBD1 (5 bases). The CDR3 nucleotides are TGCGCCACCCATCCCCGGCCAGGGAGCAATCAGCCCCAGCATTTT. This sequence encodes CATHPRPGSNQPQHF.